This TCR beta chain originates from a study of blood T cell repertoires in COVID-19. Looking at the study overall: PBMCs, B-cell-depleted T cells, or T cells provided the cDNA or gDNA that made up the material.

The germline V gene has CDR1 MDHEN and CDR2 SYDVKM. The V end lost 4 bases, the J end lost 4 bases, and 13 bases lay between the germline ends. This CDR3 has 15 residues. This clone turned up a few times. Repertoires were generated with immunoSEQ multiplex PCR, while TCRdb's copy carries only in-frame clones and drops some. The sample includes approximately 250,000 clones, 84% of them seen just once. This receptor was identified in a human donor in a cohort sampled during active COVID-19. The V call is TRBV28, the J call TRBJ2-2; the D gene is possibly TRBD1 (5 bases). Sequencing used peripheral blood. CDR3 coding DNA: TGTGCCAGCAGTTATCTGGGGCGAGGCACCGGGGAGCTGTTTTTT. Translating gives CASSYLGRGTGELFF.